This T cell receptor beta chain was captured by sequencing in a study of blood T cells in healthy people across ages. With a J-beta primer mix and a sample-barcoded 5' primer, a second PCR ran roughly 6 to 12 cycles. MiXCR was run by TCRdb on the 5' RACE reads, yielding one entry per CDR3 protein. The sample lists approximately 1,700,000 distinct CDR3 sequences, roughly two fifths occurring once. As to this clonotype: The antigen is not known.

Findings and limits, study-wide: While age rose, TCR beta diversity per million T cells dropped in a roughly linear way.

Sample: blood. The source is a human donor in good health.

The DNA of the CDR3 is TGTGCCAGCTCACCACCAGGGAAGTATGGCTACACCTTC. It is translated as CASSPPGKYGYTF. The chain has TRBV18 and TRBJ1-2; D ambiguous. Germline V gene sequence: CDR1 KGHSH, CDR2 LQKENI. Trimming shortened V by 0 bases and J by 5 bases, and 7 bases separated the two germline ends. The CDR3 spans 13 residues.